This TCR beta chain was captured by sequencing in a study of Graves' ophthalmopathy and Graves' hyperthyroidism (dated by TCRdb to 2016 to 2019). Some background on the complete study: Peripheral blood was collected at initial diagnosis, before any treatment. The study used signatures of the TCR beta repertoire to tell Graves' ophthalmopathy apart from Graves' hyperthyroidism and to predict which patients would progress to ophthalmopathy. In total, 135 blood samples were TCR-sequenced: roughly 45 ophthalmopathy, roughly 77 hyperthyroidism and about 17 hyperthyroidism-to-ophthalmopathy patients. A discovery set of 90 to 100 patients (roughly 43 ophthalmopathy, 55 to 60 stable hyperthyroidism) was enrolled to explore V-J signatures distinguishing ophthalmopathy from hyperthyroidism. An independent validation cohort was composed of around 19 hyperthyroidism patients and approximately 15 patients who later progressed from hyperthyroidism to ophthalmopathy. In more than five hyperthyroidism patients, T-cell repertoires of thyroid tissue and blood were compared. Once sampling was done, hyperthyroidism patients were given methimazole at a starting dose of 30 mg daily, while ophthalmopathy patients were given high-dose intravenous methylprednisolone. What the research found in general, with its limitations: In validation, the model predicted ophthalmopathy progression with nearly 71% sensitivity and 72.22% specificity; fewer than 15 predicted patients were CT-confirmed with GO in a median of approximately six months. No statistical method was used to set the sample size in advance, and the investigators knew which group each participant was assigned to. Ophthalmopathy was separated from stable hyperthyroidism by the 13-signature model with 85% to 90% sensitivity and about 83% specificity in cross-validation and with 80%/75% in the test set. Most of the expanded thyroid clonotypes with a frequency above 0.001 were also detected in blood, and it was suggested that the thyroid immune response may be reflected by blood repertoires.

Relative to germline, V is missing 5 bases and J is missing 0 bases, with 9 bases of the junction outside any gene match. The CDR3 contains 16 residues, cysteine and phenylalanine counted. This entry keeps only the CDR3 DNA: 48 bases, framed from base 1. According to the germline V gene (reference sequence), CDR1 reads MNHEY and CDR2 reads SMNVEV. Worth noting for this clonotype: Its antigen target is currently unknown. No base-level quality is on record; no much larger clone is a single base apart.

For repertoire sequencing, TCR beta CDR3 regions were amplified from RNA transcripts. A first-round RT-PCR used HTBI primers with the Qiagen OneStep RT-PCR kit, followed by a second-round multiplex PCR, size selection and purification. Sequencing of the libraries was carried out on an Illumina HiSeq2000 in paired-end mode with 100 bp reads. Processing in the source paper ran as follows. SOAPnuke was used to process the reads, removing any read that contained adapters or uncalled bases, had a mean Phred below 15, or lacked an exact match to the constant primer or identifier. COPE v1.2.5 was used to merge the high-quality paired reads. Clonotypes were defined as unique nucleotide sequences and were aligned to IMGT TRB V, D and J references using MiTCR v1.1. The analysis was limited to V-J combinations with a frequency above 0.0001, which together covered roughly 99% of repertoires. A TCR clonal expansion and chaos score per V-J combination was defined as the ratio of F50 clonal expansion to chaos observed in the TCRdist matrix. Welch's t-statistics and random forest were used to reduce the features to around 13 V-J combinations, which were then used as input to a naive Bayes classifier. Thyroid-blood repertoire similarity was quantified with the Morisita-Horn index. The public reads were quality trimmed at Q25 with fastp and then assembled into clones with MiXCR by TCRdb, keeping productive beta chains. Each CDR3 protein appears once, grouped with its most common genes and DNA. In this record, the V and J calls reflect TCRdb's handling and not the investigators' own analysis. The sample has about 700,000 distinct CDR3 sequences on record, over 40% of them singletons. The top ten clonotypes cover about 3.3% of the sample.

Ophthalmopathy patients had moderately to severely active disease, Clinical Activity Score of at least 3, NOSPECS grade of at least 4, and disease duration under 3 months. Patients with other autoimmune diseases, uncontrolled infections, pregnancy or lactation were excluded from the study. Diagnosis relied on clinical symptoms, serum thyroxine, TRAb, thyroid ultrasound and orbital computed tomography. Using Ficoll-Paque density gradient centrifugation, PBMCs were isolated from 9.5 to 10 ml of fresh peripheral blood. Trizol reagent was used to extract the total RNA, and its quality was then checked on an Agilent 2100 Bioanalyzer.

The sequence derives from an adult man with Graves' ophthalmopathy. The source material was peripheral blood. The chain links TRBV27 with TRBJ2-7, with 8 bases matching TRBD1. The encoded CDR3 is CASSPMGQVSSYEQYF. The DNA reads TGTGCCAGCAGTCCCATGGGACAGGTGAGCTCCTACGAGCAGTACTTC.